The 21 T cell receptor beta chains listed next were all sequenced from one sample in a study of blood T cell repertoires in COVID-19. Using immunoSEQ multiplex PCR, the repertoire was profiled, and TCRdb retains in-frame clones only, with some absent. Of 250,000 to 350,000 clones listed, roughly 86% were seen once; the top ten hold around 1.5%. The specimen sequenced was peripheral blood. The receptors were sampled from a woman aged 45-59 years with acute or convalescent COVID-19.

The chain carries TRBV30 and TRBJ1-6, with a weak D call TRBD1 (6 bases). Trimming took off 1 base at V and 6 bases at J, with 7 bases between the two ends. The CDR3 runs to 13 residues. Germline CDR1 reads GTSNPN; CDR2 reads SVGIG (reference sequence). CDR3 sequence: CAWSARGNSPLHF. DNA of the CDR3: TGTGCCTGGAGTGCCAGGGGTAATTCACCCCTCCACTTT. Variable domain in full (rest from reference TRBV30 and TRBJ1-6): SQTIHQWPATLVQPVGSPLSLECTVEGTSNPNLYWYRQAAGRGLQLLFYSVGIGQISSEVPQNLSASRPQDRQFILSSKKLLLSDSGFYLCAWSARGNSPLHFGNGTRLTVT.

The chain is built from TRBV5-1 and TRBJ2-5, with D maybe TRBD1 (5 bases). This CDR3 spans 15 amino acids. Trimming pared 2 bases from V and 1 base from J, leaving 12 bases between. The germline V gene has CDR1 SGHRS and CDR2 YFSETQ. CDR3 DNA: TGCGCCAGCAGCTTCGCAGGGTCGGCCCAAGAGACCCAGTACTTC. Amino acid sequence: CASSFAGSAQETQYF.

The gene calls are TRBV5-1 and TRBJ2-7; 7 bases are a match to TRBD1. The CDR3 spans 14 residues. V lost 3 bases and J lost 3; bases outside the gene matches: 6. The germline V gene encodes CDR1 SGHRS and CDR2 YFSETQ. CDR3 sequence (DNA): TGCGCCAGCAGCTCCGGGACAGTACTCTACGAGCAGTACTTC. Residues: CASSSGTVLYEQYF.

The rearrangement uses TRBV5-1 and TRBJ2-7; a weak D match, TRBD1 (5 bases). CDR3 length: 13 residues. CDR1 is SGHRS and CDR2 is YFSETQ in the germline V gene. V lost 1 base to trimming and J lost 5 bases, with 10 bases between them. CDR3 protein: CASSLRPRDEQYF. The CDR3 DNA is TGCGCCAGCAGCTTGCGACCCAGGGACGAGCAGTACTTC.

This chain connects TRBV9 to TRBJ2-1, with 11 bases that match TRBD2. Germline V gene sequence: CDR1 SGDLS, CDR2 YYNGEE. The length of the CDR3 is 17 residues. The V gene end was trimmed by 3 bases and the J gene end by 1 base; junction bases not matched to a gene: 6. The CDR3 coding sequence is TGTGCCAGCAGCGGAGGGACTAGCGGAGGATCCTACAATGAGCAGTTCTTC. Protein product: CASSGGTSGGSYNEQFF.

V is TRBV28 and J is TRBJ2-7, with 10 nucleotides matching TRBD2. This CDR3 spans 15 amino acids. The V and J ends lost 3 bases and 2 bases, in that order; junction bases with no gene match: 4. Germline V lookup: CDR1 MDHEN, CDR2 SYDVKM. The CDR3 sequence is CASSFGSGRAYEQYF. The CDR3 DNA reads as TGTGCCAGCAGTTTTGGGAGCGGGAGGGCCTACGAGCAGTACTTC.

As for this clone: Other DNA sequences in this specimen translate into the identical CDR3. This chain's CDR3 is CSASPDSYEQYF. In DNA form, the CDR3 reads TGCAGTGCTAGTCCAGATTCCTACGAGCAGTACTTC. The gene calls are TRBV20-1 and TRBJ2-7; D is ambiguous. V gave up 3 bases and J gave up 1 base, with 7 bases separating them. Germline CDR1 and CDR2: DFQATT and SNEGSKA (reference sequence). The CDR3 extends over 12 amino acids.

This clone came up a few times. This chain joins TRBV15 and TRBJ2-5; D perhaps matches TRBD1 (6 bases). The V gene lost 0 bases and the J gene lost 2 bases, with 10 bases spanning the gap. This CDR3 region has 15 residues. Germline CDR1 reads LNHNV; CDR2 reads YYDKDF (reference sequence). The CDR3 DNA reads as TGTGCCACCAGCAGAGATCTTGGACAGCAAGAGACCCAGTACTTC. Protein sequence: CATSRDLGQQETQYF.

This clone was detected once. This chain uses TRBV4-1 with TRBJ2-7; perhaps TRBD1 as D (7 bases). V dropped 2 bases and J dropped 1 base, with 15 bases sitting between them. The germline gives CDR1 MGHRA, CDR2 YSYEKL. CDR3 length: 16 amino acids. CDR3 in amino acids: CASSQTVAGGSYEQYF. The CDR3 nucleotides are TGCGCCAGCAGCCAAACCGTGGCAGGGGGGTCCTACGAGCAGTACTTC.

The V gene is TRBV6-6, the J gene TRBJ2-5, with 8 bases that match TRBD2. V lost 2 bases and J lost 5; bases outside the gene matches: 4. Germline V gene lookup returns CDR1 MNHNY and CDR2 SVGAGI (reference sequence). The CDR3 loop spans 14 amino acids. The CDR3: CASSYPPGGETQYF. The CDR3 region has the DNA TGTGCCAGCAGTTACCCGCCGGGAGGGGAGACCCAGTACTTC.

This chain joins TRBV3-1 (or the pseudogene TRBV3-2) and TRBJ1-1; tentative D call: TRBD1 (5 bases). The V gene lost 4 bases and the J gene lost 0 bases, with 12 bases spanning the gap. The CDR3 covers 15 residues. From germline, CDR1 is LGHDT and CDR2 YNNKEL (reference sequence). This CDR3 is CASSPTGGMNTEAFF. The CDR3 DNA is TGTGCCAGCAGCCCAACGGGGGGTATGAACACTGAAGCTTTCTTT.

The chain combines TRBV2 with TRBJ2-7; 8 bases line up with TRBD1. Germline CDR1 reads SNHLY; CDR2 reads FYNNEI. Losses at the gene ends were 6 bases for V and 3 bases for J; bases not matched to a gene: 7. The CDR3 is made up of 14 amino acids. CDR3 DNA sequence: TGTGCCAGCAGCGGTGACAGGGGTTACTACGAGCAGTACTTC. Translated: CASSGDRGYYEQYF.

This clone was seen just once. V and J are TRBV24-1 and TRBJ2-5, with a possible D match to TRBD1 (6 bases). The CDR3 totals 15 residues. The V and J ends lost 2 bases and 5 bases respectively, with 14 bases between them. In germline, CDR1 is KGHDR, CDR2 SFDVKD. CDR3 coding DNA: TGTGCCACCAGTGATTCCCCGACAGGTATGGAGACCCAGTACTTC. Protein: CATSDSPTGMETQYF.

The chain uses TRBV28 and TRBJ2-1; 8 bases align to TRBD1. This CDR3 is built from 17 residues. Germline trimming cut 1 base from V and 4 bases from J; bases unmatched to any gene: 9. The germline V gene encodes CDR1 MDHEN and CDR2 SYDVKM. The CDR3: CASSLLVARGLYNEQFF. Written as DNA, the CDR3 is TGTGCCAGCAGTTTATTAGTGGCCAGGGGGCTGTACAATGAGCAGTTCTTC. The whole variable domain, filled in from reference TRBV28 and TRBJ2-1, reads DVKVTQSSRYLVKRTGEKVFLECVQDMDHENMFWYRQDPGLGLRLIYFSYDVKMKEKGDIPEGYSVSREKKERFSLILESASTNQTSMYLCASSLLVARGLYNEQFFGPGTRLTVL.

The CDR3 nucleotides read TGTGCCAGCAGTCTCCGGACAGGGTACGAGCAGTACTTC. This codes for CASSLRTGYEQYF. This chain links TRBV12-3 or TRBV12-4 with TRBJ2-7; TRBD1 matches 8 bases. This CDR3 has 13 amino acids. V lost 5 bases, J lost 4 bases, and 4 bases stayed unmatched.

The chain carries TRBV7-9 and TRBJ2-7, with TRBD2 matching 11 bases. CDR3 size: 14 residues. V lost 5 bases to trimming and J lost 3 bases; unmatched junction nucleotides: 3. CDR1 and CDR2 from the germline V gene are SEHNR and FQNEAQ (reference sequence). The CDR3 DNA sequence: TGTGCCAGCAGCCAAGGGACTAGCGGCTACGAGCAGTACTTC. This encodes CASSQGTSGYEQYF.

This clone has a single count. The CDR3 here is CASSARQGGFQETQYF. The CDR3 DNA is TGTGCCAGCAGCGCGAGACAGGGGGGATTTCAAGAGACCCAGTACTTC. The genes are TRBV7-2 and TRBJ2-5, with 9 nucleotides matching TRBD1. V lost 5 bases, J lost 2 bases, and 9 bases stayed unmatched. This CDR3 region has 16 residues. The germline V gene has CDR1 SGHTA and CDR2 FQGNSA.

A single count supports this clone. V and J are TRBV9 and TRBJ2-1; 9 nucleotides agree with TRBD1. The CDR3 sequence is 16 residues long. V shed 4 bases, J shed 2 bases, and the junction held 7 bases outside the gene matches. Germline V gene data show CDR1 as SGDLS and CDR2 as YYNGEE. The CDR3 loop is CASSMGGQGAYNEQFF. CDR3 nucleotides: TGTGCCAGCAGCATGGGGGGACAGGGTGCCTACAATGAGCAGTTCTTC.

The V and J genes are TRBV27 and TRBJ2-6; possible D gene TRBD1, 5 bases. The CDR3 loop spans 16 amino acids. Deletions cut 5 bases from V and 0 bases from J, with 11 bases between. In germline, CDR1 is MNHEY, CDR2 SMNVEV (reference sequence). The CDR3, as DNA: TGTGCCAGCAGTACACAGGTATTCTCTGGGGCCAACGTCCTGACTTTC. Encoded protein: CASSTQVFSGANVLTF.

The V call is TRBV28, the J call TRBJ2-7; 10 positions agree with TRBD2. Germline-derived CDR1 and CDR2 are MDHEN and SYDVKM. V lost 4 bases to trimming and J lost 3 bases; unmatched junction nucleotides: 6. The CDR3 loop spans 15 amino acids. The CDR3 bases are TGTGCCAGCAGTTCCAAAAGCGGGGGGGACTACGAGCAGTACTTC. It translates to CASSSKSGGDYEQYF.

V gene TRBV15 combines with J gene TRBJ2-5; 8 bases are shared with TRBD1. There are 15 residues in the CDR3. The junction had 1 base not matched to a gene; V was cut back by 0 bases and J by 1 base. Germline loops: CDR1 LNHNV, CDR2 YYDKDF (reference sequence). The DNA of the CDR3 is TGTGCCACCAGCAGAGACAGGGGGCCCCAAGAGACCCAGTACTTC. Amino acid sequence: CATSRDRGPQETQYF.